These 32 T cell receptor beta chains were sequenced from one sample in a study of CD8 T cells in Susac syndrome. Random hexamers were used to reverse transcribe about 0.5 to 1 ug of RNA. TCRdb recomputed calls from the immunoSEQ multiplex PCR reads with MiXCR, one row per CDR3 protein. The sample holds 150,000 to 200,000 distinct CDR3 sequences; approximately 95% are singletons and the top ten take 0.16%. Input material: CD8+ T cells from PBMCs. The receptors stem from a human donor with multiple sclerosis.

This chain joins TRBV15 and TRBJ1-6; TRBD1 might be the D (5 bases). In germline, CDR1 is LNHNV, CDR2 YYDKDF (reference sequence). The CDR3 contains 14 residues. Trimming pared 3 bases from V and 10 bases from J, leaving 13 bases between. CDR3 bases: TGTGCCACCAGCAGGGGCAGGGAAGAATCACCCCTCCACTTT. Amino acids: CATSRGREESPLHF.

The chain combines TRBV12-3 or TRBV12-4 with TRBJ1-1, with 7 bases lining up with TRBD1. The CDR3 sequence is 14 residues long. Trimming took 6 bases from V and 2 from J; bases not matched to a gene: 6. CDR3 DNA sequence: TGTGCCAGCAGGCCCGGACAGGAAAACACTGAAGCTTTCTTT. Its protein is CASRPGQENTEAFF.

J is TRBJ2-5 and V is TRBV7-2; 8 bases are a match to TRBD2. The CDR3 has 14 residues. The junction had 3 bases not matched to a gene; V was cut back by 4 bases and J by 2 bases. Germline values: CDR1 SGHTA, CDR2 FQGNSA. The CDR3 DNA is TGTGCCAGCAGCTATACTAGCGGACAAGAGACCCAGTACTTC. It is translated as CASSYTSGQETQYF. Full variable domain (rest looked up from reference TRBV7-2 and TRBJ2-5): GAGVSQSPSNKVTEKGKDVELRCDPISGHTALYWYRQSLGQGLEFLIYFQGNSAPDKSGLPSDRFSAERTGGSVSTLTIQRTQQEDSAVYLCASSYTSGQETQYFGPGTRLLVL.

This sequence joins TRBV29-1 and TRBJ2-3; D is perhaps TRBD2 (6 bases). V lost 6 bases, J lost 4 bases, and 17 bases lay in between. CDR1 and CDR2 (germline): SQVTM, ANQGSEA. The length of the CDR3 is 14 residues. As DNA, the CDR3 is TGCAGCGTATCCCGGGGGAAAGGGTCAGATACGCAGTATTTT. It codes for CSVSRGKGSDTQYF.

V gene TRBV3-1 combines with J gene TRBJ2-5; 7 nucleotides match TRBD2. The junction had 7 bases not matched to a gene; V was cut back by 0 bases and J by 6 bases. Germline-derived CDR1 and CDR2 are LGHDT and YNNKEL (reference sequence). The CDR3 runs to 15 residues. CDR3 region: CASSQDGGSGKTQYF. The CDR3 bases are TGTGCCAGCAGCCAAGATGGCGGGAGCGGGAAGACCCAGTACTTC.

The rearrangement joins TRBV7-9 to TRBJ1-4, with 7 nucleotides matching TRBD1. From germline, CDR1 is SEHNR and CDR2 FQNEAQ (reference sequence). The ends lost 8 bases at V and 7 bases at J; junction bases unmatched: 13. This CDR3 contains 15 residues. The CDR3 reads CASGTPVDRVEKLFF. The CDR3 DNA reads as TGTGCCAGCGGCACACCTGTCGACAGGGTTGAAAAACTGTTTTTT.

This clonotype has just one count. V is TRBV15 and J is TRBJ1-2, with D uncertain. This CDR3 region has 15 residues. Germline CDR1 is LNHNV and CDR2 is YYDKDF (reference sequence). The V end was cut by 0 bases, the J end by 3 bases, with 11 bases between. The CDR3 loop is CATSRDRGGYYGYTF. The CDR3, as DNA: TGTGCCACCAGCAGAGATCGTGGCGGATACTATGGCTACACCTTC.

This clonotype showed up just once. This chain connects TRBV3-1 to TRBJ2-1; no clear D. The CDR3 contains 15 residues. Trimming removed 0 bases at V and 2 bases at J, with 8 bases between. From germline, CDR1 is LGHDT and CDR2 YNNKEL (reference sequence). The CDR3 DNA reads TGTGCCAGCAGCCAAGATCCGAGGACCTACAATGAGCAGTTCTTC. Residues: CASSQDPRTYNEQFF.

The V call is TRBV20-1, the J call TRBJ2-1, with 15 nucleotides matching TRBD2. Germline CDR1 DFQATT, CDR2 SNEGSKA (reference sequence). This CDR3 has 18 amino acids. Unmatched junction bases numbered 5, after V lost 0 bases and J lost 2 bases. The chain's CDR3 is CSARDHRTSGRAYNEQFF. Here the CDR3 DNA reads TGCAGTGCTAGAGATCACCGGACTAGCGGGAGGGCCTACAATGAGCAGTTCTTC.

The chain employs TRBV27 and TRBJ2-3, with 8 positions matching TRBD2. CDR3 length: 15 residues. Unmatched junction bases numbered 4, after V lost 5 bases and J lost 0 bases. CDR1 MNHEY and CDR2 SMNVEV come from the germline V gene (reference sequence). As DNA, the CDR3 is TGTGCCAGCAGTGATCGGGGGGGAAGCACAGATACGCAGTATTTT. It codes for CASSDRGGSTDTQYF.

The J gene is TRBJ2-2, the V gene TRBV28; 8 bases are shared with TRBD1. This CDR3 contains 13 residues. V trimming: 4 bases; J trimming: 5 bases; junction bases outside the gene matches: 0. Germline lookup yields CDR1 MDHEN and CDR2 SYDVKM. The CDR3 reads CASSYRGTGELFF. The CDR3 bases are TGTGCCAGCAGTTACAGGGGGACCGGGGAGCTGTTTTTT. Combining the CDR3 with reference TRBV28 and TRBJ2-2 gives the whole variable domain DVKVTQSSRYLVKRTGEKVFLECVQDMDHENMFWYRQDPGLGLRLIYFSYDVKMKEKGDIPEGYSVSREKKERFSLILESASTNQTSMYLCASSYRGTGELFFGEGSRLTVL.

The chain recombines TRBV15 with TRBJ1-1, with D maybe TRBD1 (5 bases). This CDR3 contains 15 residues. V was shortened by 0 bases and J by 1 base, with 9 bases between the two germline ends. The germline V gene has CDR1 LNHNV and CDR2 YYDKDF (reference sequence). The CDR3 nucleotides read TGTGCCACCAGCAGAGAGGGCAGGGCGAACACTGAAGCTTTCTTT. It encodes CATSREGRANTEAFF. Together with reference TRBV15 and TRBJ1-1, the CDR3 gives the full variable domain: DAMVIQNPRYQVTQFGKPVTLSCSQTLNHNVMYWYQQKSSQAPKLLFHYYDKDFNNEADTPDNFQSRRPNTSFCFLDIRSPGLGDTAMYLCATSREGRANTEAFFGQGTRLTVV.

The chain carries TRBV28 and TRBJ1-2, with a weak D call TRBD1 (6 bases). The CDR3 runs to 12 residues. From germline, CDR1 is MDHEN and CDR2 SYDVKM. Between the trimmed V and J ends, which lost 1 base and 10 bases, there was a span of 10 bases. CDR3 DNA sequence: TGTGCCAGCAGTTTATCGGACAGTATCTACACCTTC. Its protein is CASSLSDSIYTF.

Worth noting for this clonotype: A junction boundary mismatches the germline segment, possibly from a read error. This CDR3 reads CATILLRLHF. In DNA, the CDR3 is TGTGCCACCATTTTGCTAAGGTTACACTTC. The chain joins TRBV24-1 to TRBJ2-4; D is ambiguous. The CDR3 is 10 residues long. Germline CDR1 reads KGHDR; CDR2 reads SFDVKD.

The chain joins TRBV7-9 to TRBJ2-1, with unresolved D. This CDR3 comprises 14 residues. Germline V gene lookup returns CDR1 SEHNR and CDR2 FQNEAQ (reference sequence). V lost 5 bases and J lost 7, with 15 bases in between. The CDR3 loop reads CASSPAATVNEQFF. The CDR3 region has the DNA TGTGCCAGCAGCCCAGCTGCGACGGTGAATGAGCAGTTCTTC.

The rearrangement links TRBV28 to TRBJ2-3; D could derive from TRBD1 or TRBD2 (5 bases each). The CDR3 contains 13 residues. The V end lost 8 bases, the J end lost 3 bases, and 12 bases lay between the germline ends. Per the germline V gene, CDR1 is MDHEN and CDR2 is SYDVKM. The DNA for the CDR3 is TGTGCCAGCCGGGGCAGTGGAACAGATACGCAGTATTTT. Amino acid sequence: CASRGSGTDTQYF.

The V and J genes are TRBV24-1 and TRBJ2-2; no clear D gene. V was trimmed by 6 bases and J by 6 bases, leaving 13 bases between them. The CDR3 has 14 residues. Germline lookup yields CDR1 KGHDR and CDR2 SFDVKD. This chain's CDR3 is CATSTTGVPGELFF. The CDR3 coding sequence is TGTGCCACCAGTACTACTGGAGTCCCCGGGGAGCTGTTTTTT.

The rearrangement links TRBV19 to TRBJ2-1; D perhaps matches TRBD1 (6 bases). Germline CDR1 is LNHDA and CDR2 is SQIVND (reference sequence). Trimming took 6 bases from V and 3 from J, leaving 9 bases between them. The CDR3 consists of 13 residues. The CDR3 nucleotides are TGTGCCAGTAGCATGACAGGCTACAATGAGCAGTTCTTC. This sequence encodes CASSMTGYNEQFF.

The V and J genes are TRBV28 and TRBJ2-1; perhaps TRBD2 as D (5 bases). Per germline, CDR1 MDHEN and CDR2 SYDVKM. Trimming removed 2 bases at V and 0 bases at J, with 14 bases between. The CDR3 has 17 residues. The CDR3 loop reads CASSLVSSPSSYNEQFF. CDR3 nucleotides: TGTGCCAGCAGTTTAGTATCTAGCCCTAGCTCCTACAATGAGCAGTTCTTC.

The chain has TRBV29-1 and TRBJ2-1; the D gene is possibly TRBD2 (6 bases). The V gene's germline CDR1 is SQVTM and CDR2 ANQGSEA. This CDR3 has 12 residues. V lost 4 bases and J lost 14, with 18 bases in between. CDR3 DNA sequence: TGCAGCGTTGTGGAGGAGACTAGTATAAAGTTCTTC. It specifies CSVVEETSIKFF.

J is TRBJ2-7 and V is TRBV19; 7 bases line up with TRBD1. CDR1 and CDR2 from the germline V gene are LNHDA and SQIVND (reference sequence). The CDR3 is 16 residues long. V was clipped by 0 bases and J by 2 bases; unmatched bases: 7. CDR3 sequence (DNA): TGTGCCAGTAGTATAGACGGGACAGACGGAACCTACGAGCAGTACTTC. This sequence encodes CASSIDGTDGTYEQYF.

This chain joins TRBV4-1 and TRBJ2-7; D unresolved. The CDR3 contains 18 residues. Germline loops: CDR1 MGHRA, CDR2 YSYEKL. V lost 0 bases and J 3 bases, leaving 21 bases between the germline ends. The chain's CDR3 is CASSQEAPVDVWYYEQYF. CDR3 bases: TGCGCCAGCAGCCAAGAGGCTCCGGTCGACGTGTGGTACTACGAGCAGTACTTC.

This clonotype was detected only once. This chain joins TRBV20-1 and TRBJ2-1; no clear D. This CDR3 region has 14 residues. CDR1 DFQATT and CDR2 SNEGSKA come from the germline V gene (reference sequence). Trimming took 4 bases from V and 7 from J, leaving 17 bases between them. CDR3 sequence (DNA): TGCAGTGCTACCTCGCCCTTCGGTCTGAATGAGCAGTTCTTC. This gives the protein CSATSPFGLNEQFF.

This chain joins TRBV5-6 and TRBJ2-1; no reliable D call. The CDR3 sequence is 14 residues long. Per the germline V gene, CDR1 is SGHDT and CDR2 is YYEEEE. Trimming shortened V by 2 bases and J by 1 base, and 7 bases separated the two germline ends. In nucleotides, the CDR3 is TGTGCCAGCAGCTTCTGGGGATCCTACAATGAGCAGTTCTTC. This sequence encodes CASSFWGSYNEQFF.

The genes are TRBV27 and TRBJ2-7; a weak D match, TRBD2 (6 bases). Germline CDR1 and CDR2: MNHEY and SMNVEV (reference sequence). The CDR3 sequence is 13 residues long. V lost 6 bases and J 6 bases, leaving 15 bases between the germline ends. The CDR3 region has the DNA TGTGCCAGCAGCCCTAGCGCTGTGGGCGAGCAGTACTTC. Translating gives CASSPSAVGEQYF.

The chain joins TRBV4-1 to TRBJ1-1, with TRBD1 as a possible D gene (6 bases). CDR3 length equals 15 residues. The germline CDR1 and CDR2 sequences are MGHRA and YSYEKL. V was shortened by 5 bases and J by 1 base, with 14 bases between the two germline ends. The CDR3 loop reads CASSKQGFGNTEAFF. The DNA of the CDR3 is TGCGCCAGCAGCAAACAGGGTTTTGGGAACACTGAAGCTTTCTTT.

This rearrangement joins TRBV6-5 to TRBJ2-3, with D tentatively TRBD1 (6 bases). The CDR3 runs 17 residues. The germline V gene has CDR1 MNHEY and CDR2 SVGAGI. Trimming removed 2 bases at V and 2 bases at J, with 17 bases between. The CDR3 DNA follows: TGTGCCAGCAGTTACCGGACAGCCAGAGCGGCCACAGATACGCAGTATTTT. Its protein is CASSYRTARAATDTQYF.

The rearrangement uses TRBV29-1 and TRBJ2-3; TRBD1 aligns across 7 bases. The V gene end was trimmed by 4 bases and the J gene end by 3 bases; junction bases not matched to a gene: 7. Per germline, CDR1 SQVTM and CDR2 ANQGSEA. This CDR3 spans 14 amino acids. This CDR3 is CSVGVTGPTDTQYF. CDR3 DNA: TGCAGCGTTGGGGTGACAGGGCCGACAGATACGCAGTATTTT.

V is TRBV20-1 and J is TRBJ2-7; TRBD2 aligns across 8 bases. The CDR3 runs 15 residues. In germline, CDR1 is DFQATT, CDR2 SNEGSKA (reference sequence). V lost 0 bases, J lost 0 bases, and 4 bases stayed unmatched. The CDR3 nucleotides read TGCAGTGCTAGAGAGACTAGCGAGAGCTCCTACGAGCAGTACTTC. It codes for CSARETSESSYEQYF.

The V call is TRBV4-1, the J call TRBJ2-2, with D unresolved. There are 15 residues in the CDR3. The V and J ends lost 4 bases and 6 bases respectively, with 15 bases between them. CDR1 MGHRA and CDR2 YSYEKL come from the germline V gene. CDR3 protein: CASSRIWMGSGELFF. The CDR3 region has the DNA TGCGCCAGCAGCCGTATCTGGATGGGGTCCGGGGAGCTGTTTTTT.

To note about this clonotype: One end of the junction does not line up with germline, which may come from a read error. This chain uses TRBV11-2 with TRBJ1-2; perhaps TRBD1 as D (5 bases). CDR3 size: 14 residues. From germline, CDR1 is SGHAT and CDR2 FQNNGV. This chain's CDR3 is CASSLETSGIGYTF. The CDR3 DNA reads as TGTGCCAGCAGCCTAGAGACCTCAGGGATCGGCTACACCTTC. Full variable domain (rest looked up from reference TRBV11-2 and TRBJ1-2): EAGVAQSPRYKIIEKRQSVAFWCNPISGHATLYWYQQILGQGPKLLIQFQNNGVVDDSQLPKDRFSAERLKGVDSTLKIQPAKLEDSAVYLCASSLETSGIGYTFGSGTRLTVV.

J is TRBJ2-1 and V is TRBV5-6; 7 bases are a match to TRBD1. With V trimmed by 4 bases and J by 6 bases, 10 bases remained unmatched. This CDR3 comprises 15 residues. Germline CDR1 is SGHDT and CDR2 is YYEEEE. Here the CDR3 DNA reads TGTGCCAGCAGCCACGGACAGGTTGTGGTCAATGAGCAGTTCTTC. Its translation is CASSHGQVVVNEQFF.